This T cell receptor (beta chain) comes out of a study of control samples from healthy donors and cancer patients. Trimming shortened V by 4 bases and J by 3 bases, and 12 bases separated the two germline ends. CDR1 LNHDA and CDR2 SQIVND come from the germline V gene (reference sequence). CDR3 size: 15 residues. Libraries were prepared by immunoSEQ multiplex PCR; TCRdb keeps only in-frame clonotypes and omits some of them. This table has roughly 55,000 clones, approximately 88% appearing once. The receptor was isolated from a man between 50 and 59 years old in good health. The chain links TRBV19 to TRBJ2-2; D gene unclear. The material sequenced was blood. The chain's CDR3 is CASSTPGSDTGELFF. CDR3 DNA sequence: TGTGCCAGTAGTACCCCAGGTTCAGACACCGGGGAGCTGTTTTTT.